This entry features one T cell receptor beta chain sequence. Its antigen is as yet unknown. These data are taken from a study of spatial heterogeneity in lung cancer. Using its own MiXCR run on the 5' RACE reads, TCRdb lists one record per CDR3 protein. The table records 8,500 to 10,000 distinct CDR3 sequences, roughly half of them present only once. Time point in this sample: sample taken at primary tumor resection. Sequencing of whole RNA from tumor, nontumor lung or frozen PBMC involved no sorting. Overall study findings and caveats: Tumor mutation counts were tracked by expanded intratumoral alpha and beta TCR counts.

Trimming pared 2 bases from V and 4 bases from J, leaving 14 bases between. The length of the CDR3 is 15 residues. CDR1 is MNHEY, CDR2 SMNVEV, per germline (reference sequence). The TCR comes from a female donor with early-stage non-small cell lung cancer. The genes are TRBV27 and TRBJ1-2, with D perhaps TRBD1 (5 bases). This sample comprised lung tumor tissue, obtained at surgery. The CDR3 sequence is CASSLTGSNFYGYTF. For the CDR3, the DNA is TGTGCCAGCAGTTTAACAGGTAGCAACTTCTATGGCTACACCTTC.